A single sample gave rise to the 14 T cell receptor beta chains below, sequenced in a study of cytomegalovirus exposure and HLA in healthy donors. With 60 Vbeta and 13 Jbeta primers, the PCR was carried out. Sequencing was performed with immunoSEQ multiplex PCR; in TCRdb, only in-frame clones are kept and a portion is missing. The sample records 140,000 to 150,000 clones, around 80% being singletons. The sequencing input was PBMCs. The receptor source for this set is a man aged 40-55 years in good health and CMV-seronegative.

The gene calls are TRBV5-4 and TRBJ1-4; 7 positions agree with TRBD1. Trimming took 4 bases from V and 4 from J; bases not matched to a gene: 4. Germline CDR1 and CDR2: SGHNT and YYREEE (reference sequence). This CDR3 contains 14 residues. The CDR3 loop reads CASSAGTDNEKLFF. Here the CDR3 DNA reads TGTGCCAGCAGCGCCGGGACAGATAATGAAAAACTGTTTTTT.

CDR3 residues: CASRDSYEQYF. CDR3 sequence (DNA): TGTGCCAGCCGGGACTCCTACGAGCAGTACTTC. The chain combines TRBV2 with TRBJ2-7; maybe TRBD2 (5 bases). In germline, CDR1 is SNHLY, CDR2 FYNNEI. This CDR3 spans 11 amino acids. V was cut by 8 bases and J by 0 bases, with 5 bases left in between. The full variable domain, its missing parts supplied by reference TRBV2 and TRBJ2-7, is EPEVTQTPSHQVTQMGQEVILRCVPISNHLYFYWYRQILGQKVEFLVSFYNNEISEKSEIFDDQFSVERPDGSNFTLKIRSTKLEDSAMYFCASRDSYEQYFGPGTRLTVT.

The CDR3 nucleotides read TGTGCCTGGAGTGGGACCGGGACAGGGGGGGTCGGGGAGCTGTTTTTT. Its protein product is CAWSGTGTGGVGELFF. The chain recombines TRBV30 with TRBJ2-2, with 11 bases lining up with TRBD1. This CDR3 has 16 residues. Germline values: CDR1 GTSNPN, CDR2 SVGIG (reference sequence). V trimming: 1 base; J trimming: 7 bases; junction bases outside the gene matches: 8.

This chain links TRBV5-6 with TRBJ1-1, with 7 bases identical to TRBD1. The CDR3 is made up of 15 amino acids. CDR1 is SGHDT and CDR2 is YYEEEE in the germline V gene. V gave up 2 bases and J gave up 0 bases; unmatched junction bases: 4. The DNA of the CDR3 is TGTGCCAGCAGCTTCCTAGACAGGGTGAACACTGAAGCTTTCTTT. Its protein product is CASSFLDRVNTEAFF.

CDR3 DNA: TGTGCCAGCCGCCAGGGCGACTATGGCTACACCTTC. Translation: CASRQGDYGYTF. The rearrangement links TRBV28 to TRBJ1-2; D perhaps matches TRBD1 (5 bases). Germline values: CDR1 MDHEN, CDR2 SYDVKM. The CDR3 covers 12 residues. With 8 bases removed from V and 3 bases from J, the gap between germline ends came to 10 bases.

This clone has only one observation. The rearrangement links TRBV11-2 to TRBJ2-3; 7 bases agree with TRBD1. The CDR3 has 11 residues. J was trimmed by 10 bases and V by 5 bases; bases with no gene match: 3. Germline lookup yields CDR1 SGHAT and CDR2 FQNNGV. The CDR3 protein is CASSRQGPQYF. The CDR3 nucleotides read TGTGCCAGCAGCCGACAGGGTCCGCAGTATTTT.

The rearrangement uses TRBV19 and TRBJ1-5; D may be TRBD1 (5 bases). Germline CDR1 and CDR2: LNHDA and SQIVND (reference sequence). The CDR3 runs 13 residues. V was trimmed by 3 bases and J by 10 bases, leaving 13 bases between them. In DNA form, the CDR3 reads TGTGCCAGTAGTATGAGCAGGGAAAGTCCCCAGCATTTT. It translates to CASSMSRESPQHF.

The chain links TRBV6-1 to TRBJ2-3; 8 bases are a match to TRBD1. Germline CDR1 MNHNS, CDR2 SASEGT. The CDR3 sequence is 15 residues long. Trimming at V came to 7 bases and at J to 0 bases, leaving 6 bases not matched to a gene. The CDR3 sequence: CASNGQGPSTDTQYF. CDR3 bases: TGTGCCAGCAACGGACAGGGCCCTAGCACAGATACGCAGTATTTT.

V is TRBV5-4 and J is TRBJ1-2; 8 bases fit TRBD1. J gave up 0 bases and V 1 base, and 8 bases lay outside the gene matches. There are 17 residues in the CDR3. Germline V gives CDR1 SGHNT, CDR2 YYREEE (reference sequence). The CDR3 nucleotides are TGTGCCAGCAGCTTGTTGGGACAGGCCCTAGCTAACTATGGCTACACCTTC. It translates to CASSLLGQALANYGYTF.

The rearrangement joins TRBV29-1 to TRBJ2-4; the D gene is possibly TRBD1 (5 bases). Looked up from germline, CDR1 is SQVTM and CDR2 is ANQGSEA. The CDR3 runs to 14 residues. V was clipped by 0 bases and J by 4 bases, with 10 bases between them. In DNA, the CDR3 is TGCAGCGTTGAAGATAATGCAGGGAAAAACATTCAGTACTTC. It codes for CSVEDNAGKNIQYF.

The V call is TRBV7-9, the J call TRBJ1-1; the match to TRBD1 covers 7 bases. Germline V gene data show CDR1 as SEHNR and CDR2 as FQNEAQ (reference sequence). The CDR3 contains 15 residues. J lost 1 base, V lost 3 bases, and 5 bases had no gene match. CDR3 protein: CASSFRRGENTEAFF. In DNA, the CDR3 is TGTGCCAGCAGCTTCCGCAGGGGGGAGAACACTGAAGCTTTCTTT.

The chain combines TRBV28 with TRBJ1-5; 10 nucleotides line up with TRBD1. Per germline, CDR1 MDHEN and CDR2 SYDVKM. V trimming: 10 bases; J trimming: 4 bases; junction bases outside the gene matches: 10. The CDR3 contains 15 residues. The CDR3 nucleotides are TGTGCCACCCGGGACAGGGGCCCGGAGAATCAGCCCCAGCATTTT. Translated: CATRDRGPENQPQHF. Combining the CDR3 with reference TRBV28 and TRBJ1-5 gives the whole variable domain DVKVTQSSRYLVKRTGEKVFLECVQDMDHENMFWYRQDPGLGLRLIYFSYDVKMKEKGDIPEGYSVSREKKERFSLILESASTNQTSMYLCATRDRGPENQPQHFGDGTRLSIL.

In nucleotides, the CDR3 is TGTGCCAGCAGCGGAACGGGACTCCGTTCCTACGAGCAGTACTTC. It yields the protein CASSGTGLRSYEQYF. The chain combines TRBV9 with TRBJ2-7; D perhaps matches TRBD2 (6 bases). Trimming removed 3 bases from V and 1 base from J, with 14 bases in between. The CDR3 is 15 residues long. Germline assignment: CDR1 SGDLS and CDR2 YYNGEE. Drawing the rest from reference TRBV9 and TRBJ2-7, the complete variable domain is DSGVTQTPKHLITATGQRVTLRCSPRSGDLSVYWYQQSLDQGLQFLIQYYNGEERAKGNILERFSAQQFPDLHSELNLSSLELGDSALYFCASSGTGLRSYEQYFGPGTRLTVT.

The chain employs TRBV6-1 and TRBJ1-1, with 7 bases that match TRBD1. Germline lookup yields CDR1 MNHNS and CDR2 SASEGT. The CDR3 loop spans 15 amino acids. V lost 8 bases, J lost 7 bases, and 16 bases stayed unmatched. CDR3 nucleotides: TGTGCCAGCGGCCTGACAGCACGTCAGGGGGGTGAAGCTTTCTTT. It translates to CASGLTARQGGEAFF.